This T cell receptor beta chain was obtained from a study of CD8+ T cells in alopecia areata (dated by TCRdb to the late 2010s). Study-level background: The treated patients took part in an open-label pilot trial in which moderate-to-severe alopecia areata was treated with oral tofacitinib at 5 to 10 mg twice daily. Patients stayed on tofacitinib for 6 to 18 months and then had 6 months of follow-up off drug so that delayed response and recurrence could be assessed. Clonality in the scalp was compared among normal scalp (n=4), patchy alopecia areata scalp (n=8), and alopecia totalis/universalis scalp (n=8). TCRbeta CDR3 regions were amplified by immunoSEQ multiplex PCR using 35 Vbeta forward and 13 Jbeta reverse primers. Tofacitinib-treated patients had biopsies at baseline and at 4 and 24 weeks of treatment, with a later scalp biopsy in several patients. In humans, TCRbeta sequencing was performed on scalp tissue and on sorted CD4+ and CD8+ peripheral blood T cells from healthy controls and from patients with patchy or totalis/universalis alopecia areata. Disease severity in treated patients was measured with the SALT score, which quantifies the percentage of affected scalp surface area. RNA was obtained with the PAXgene miRNA kit for fixed scalp, the miRNeasy kit for PBMCs, and the RNeasy kit for mouse skin. In both human patients and the C3H/HeJ mouse model, the study applied high-throughput TCRbeta sequencing to look at T cell clonal expansion in alopecia areata. Overall study results and their limits: With tofacitinib, both scalp clonality and the number of expanded CD8+ clones among the top 100 scalp clones went down significantly. TCR sequences shared between patients were less clear than in mice, possibly partly because of HLA diversity in the patient population. Compared with normal scalp, lesional scalp had higher clonality and more expanded CD8+ clones, particularly in alopecia totalis/universalis, a pattern that suggests antigenic drive. During tofacitinib treatment, many expanded lesional clones stuck around in both scalp and blood, and this persistence may partly explain why relapse happens after treatment is stopped. Unlike mouse skin, which is dominated by gammadelta T cells, normal human skin has resident alphabeta T cells that are also sequenced, and this complicates analysis of the scalp TCR repertoire. Because the treated cohort was small and included a single nonresponder, larger studies are needed to assess links between baseline CD8+ expansion and response.

The treatment or condition label on this specimen signifies: oral pan-JAK inhibitor, 5-10 mg twice daily. Lesional scalp punch biopsies and peripheral blood were obtained from alopecia areata patients. After PBMCs were isolated by density centrifugation and stained for CD3, CD4 and CD8, a FACSAria was used to sort CD4+ and CD8+ T cells. Library generation was performed with the immunoSEQ multiplex PCR assay. For TCR sequencing, RNA was extracted from every sample and reverse transcribed into cDNA to serve as template. SuperScript III was used to make first-strand cDNA, primed with a 2:1 mix of oligo-dT and random hexamers. A synthetic immune receptor repertoire was used to gauge amplification bias, and whatever bias remained was removed computationally. The paper's data handling went like this. After raw reads were preprocessed to remove errors, the CDR3 was defined following IMGT conventions as running from the conserved cysteine to phenylalanine. Clonality was computed as 1 minus the Shannon entropy, with the entropy normalized by log2 of the number of productive unique TCRs. Whether scalp clones were CD4 or CD8 was inferred by matching scalp TCRbeta sequences against CD4 and CD8 repertoires sorted from blood. TCRdb obtained this table from immuneACCESS and retained in-frame rearrangements with V and J assigned. These tables miss some clones; where compared with another copy, unresolved V genes account for less than half of the shortfall, and the remainder is unexplained. The V and J calls and the clone size are those of that table, but D and trimming were determined from the DNA. The sample table contains some 150,000 clones; only one count was recorded for 58% of them. Jointly, the top ten make up about a sixth of the sample.

This clone was seen only a few times. There is no known antigen for this receptor. It has no much larger one-base neighbor in the sample; base qualities were not kept. The sequencing here drew on CD4+ T cells sorted from blood, taken around week 55, from a patient treated with tofacitinib. The clonotype originates from a human donor with alopecia areata.

The DNA reads as follows: TGTGCCAGCAGCTTGGGGACAGGGGTGGACGAGCAGTACTTC. Its protein reads: CASSLGTGVDEQYF. The chain couples TRBV7-6 to TRBJ2-7; TRBD1 agrees with 10 junctional bases. Germline trimming: 3 bases from V, 5 bases from J; junction bases outside gene matches: 4. CDR1 SGHVS and CDR2 FNYEAQ are derived from the germline V gene. Spanning cysteine to phenylalanine, the CDR3 consists of 14 amino acids. Only CDR3 DNA remains: 42 bases, in frame from the first base.